The clone carrying this T cell receptor (beta chain) was seen at least ten times. The sample originates from a study of shared clonotypes between healthy human individuals. Study in general: Researchers drew samples from two women and a few men aged 18 to 49.

At a deep level, the assay was run. An even split of each subset's genomic DNA across several immunoSEQ plates was performed. TCRdb's table, derived via immunoSEQ multiplex PCR, lists solely in-frame clones and lacks some. The table includes about 480,000 clones, 60% to 80% detected once. About 90 million PBMCs were counted before genomic DNA extraction. The CDR3 runs to 15 residues. Germline V gene sequence: CDR1 LNHNV, CDR2 YYDKDF (reference sequence). V was shortened by 3 bases and J by 3 bases, with 12 bases between the two germline ends. Material: PBMCs. This receptor was taken from a woman in her thirties or forties in good health. Some clones in this sample may be carry-over from other donors' samples. This chain links TRBV15 with TRBJ2-1; the D gene is possibly TRBD2 (5 bases). The CDR3 loop reads CATSSGSGYYNEQFF. CDR3 in DNA: TGTGCCACCAGCAGTGGAAGCGGATACTACAATGAGCAGTTCTTC.